The clone carrying this T cell receptor (beta chain) was picked up many times. The data stem from a study of read filtering for tumor transcriptome and immune sequencing. Germline V gene data show CDR1 as KGHSH and CDR2 as LQKENI. The V and J ends lost 3 bases and 10 bases respectively, with 10 bases between them. The CDR3 totals 12 residues. The library was built from around 400 ng RNA with molecular barcoded adaptors for alpha/delta and beta/gamma chains. TCRdb re-called the reads through MiXCR, storing one row per CDR3 protein. The data hold 85,000 to 100,000 distinct CDR3 sequences, with 20% to 25% observed a single time.

The source material was a population of CD138-negative cells sorted from bone marrow. The receptor was derived from a donor aged 40 or older with multiple myeloma. The genes are TRBV18 and TRBJ2-1; D assignment may be TRBD1 or TRBD2 (5 bases each). CDR3 sequence reads: CASSPPGSEQFF. CDR3 coding DNA: TGTGCCAGCTCACCGCCAGGGAGCGAGCAGTTCTTC.